Here is one T cell receptor beta chain with its context. Its antigen is not known. This sample is drawn from a study of blood T cells in healthy people across ages. V was pared by 5 bases and J by 0 bases, with 18 bases between. The germline V gene encodes CDR1 SGHTA and CDR2 FQGNSA. This CDR3 is built from 17 residues. The use of a sample-barcoded 5' primer and a J-beta primer mix characterized a second PCR of about 7 to 12 cycles. TCRdb processed the 5' RACE reads anew with MiXCR; each CDR3 protein has one entry. The repertoire has some 800,000 distinct CDR3 sequences, just under 25% of them found once; the top ten carry approximately 4%. Study outcomes and limitations: While age rose, TCR beta diversity per million T cells dropped in a roughly linear way.

In addition, the sample was reused for a study of T cells of mothers and their children. As reported in that work: The study recruited a few healthy Caucasian mothers and their six children as donors.

The receptor was isolated from a boy younger than 18 in good health. The chain recombines TRBV7-2 with TRBJ2-3; D gene uncertain. Sequenced sample: blood. The CDR3, as DNA: TGTGCCAGCAGCCCTTACAAGAAGCAGACTAGCACAGATACGCAGTATTTT. Protein product: CASSPYKKQTSTDTQYF. Variable domain in full (rest from reference TRBV7-2 and TRBJ2-3): GAGVSQSPSNKVTEKGKDVELRCDPISGHTALYWYRQSLGQGLEFLIYFQGNSAPDKSGLPSDRFSAERTGGSVSTLTIQRTQQEDSAVYLCASSPYKKQTSTDTQYFGPGTRLTVL.